This T cell receptor beta chain is drawn from a study of T-cell reconstitution after alpha-beta-depleted transplantation in children. This clonotype was picked up a small number of times. The trim removed 5 bases at V and 1 base at J, leaving 4 bases unmatched. The CDR3 has 15 amino acids. Germline V lookup: CDR1 MNHNS, CDR2 SASEGT. Unique molecular identifiers were used to barcode this TCRbeta library. TCRdb independently ran MiXCR on the PCR reads; one entry per CDR3 protein. The data hold 300,000 to 400,000 distinct CDR3 sequences, with more than 10% observed a single time. The chain has TRBV6-1 and TRBJ2-3; 9 bases line up with TRBD1. This receptor was identified in a human donor who donated a stem cell graft to a child with Fanconi anemia. Here the sequenced sample was PBMCs, taken from the stem cell graft. The CDR3 reads CASSPGQGRTDTQYF. CDR3 bases: TGTGCCAGCAGTCCCGGACAGGGGCGCACAGATACGCAGTATTTT.